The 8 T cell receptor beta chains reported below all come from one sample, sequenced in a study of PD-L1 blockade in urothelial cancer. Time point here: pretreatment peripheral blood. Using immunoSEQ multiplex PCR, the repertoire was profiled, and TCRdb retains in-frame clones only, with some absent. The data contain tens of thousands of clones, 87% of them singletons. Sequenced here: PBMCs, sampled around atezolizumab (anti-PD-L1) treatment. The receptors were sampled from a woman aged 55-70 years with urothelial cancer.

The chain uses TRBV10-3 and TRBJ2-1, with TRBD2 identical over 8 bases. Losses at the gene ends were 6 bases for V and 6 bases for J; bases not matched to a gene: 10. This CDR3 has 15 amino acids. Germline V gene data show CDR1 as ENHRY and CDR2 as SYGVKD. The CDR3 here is CAISASGSVSNEQFF. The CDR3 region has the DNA TGTGCCATCAGCGCGAGCGGGAGCGTTTCCAATGAGCAGTTCTTC.

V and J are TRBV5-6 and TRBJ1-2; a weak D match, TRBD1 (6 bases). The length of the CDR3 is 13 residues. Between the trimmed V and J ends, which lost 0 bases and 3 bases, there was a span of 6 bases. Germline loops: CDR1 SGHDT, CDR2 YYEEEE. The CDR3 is CASSLAGDYGYTF. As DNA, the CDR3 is TGTGCCAGCAGCTTGGCAGGGGACTATGGCTACACCTTC.

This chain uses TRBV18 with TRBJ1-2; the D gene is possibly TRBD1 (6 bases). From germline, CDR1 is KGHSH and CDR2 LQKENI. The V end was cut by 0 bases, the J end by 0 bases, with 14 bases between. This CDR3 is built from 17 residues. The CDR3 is CASSPPIRGQANYGYTF. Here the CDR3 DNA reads TGTGCCAGCTCACCACCGATCAGGGGACAAGCTAACTATGGCTACACCTTC. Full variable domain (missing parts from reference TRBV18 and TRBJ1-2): NAGVMQNPRHLVRRRGQEARLRCSPMKGHSHVYWYRQLPEEGLKFMVYLQKENIIDESGMPKERFSAEFPKEGPSILRIQQVVRGDSAAYFCASSPPIRGQANYGYTFGSGTRLTVV.

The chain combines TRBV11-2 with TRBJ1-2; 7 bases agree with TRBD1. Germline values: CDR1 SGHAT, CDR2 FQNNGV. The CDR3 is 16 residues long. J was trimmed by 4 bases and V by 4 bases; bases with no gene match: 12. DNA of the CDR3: TGTGCCAGCAGCTCACCCTCGAGACAGGGCGCCTATGGCTACACCTTC. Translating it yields CASSSPSRQGAYGYTF.

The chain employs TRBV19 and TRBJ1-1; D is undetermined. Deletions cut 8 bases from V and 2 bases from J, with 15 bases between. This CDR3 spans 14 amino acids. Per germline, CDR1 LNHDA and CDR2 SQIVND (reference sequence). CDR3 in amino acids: CASRRAATNTEAFF. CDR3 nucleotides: TGTGCCAGTCGGAGGGCAGCTACCAACACTGAAGCTTTCTTT.

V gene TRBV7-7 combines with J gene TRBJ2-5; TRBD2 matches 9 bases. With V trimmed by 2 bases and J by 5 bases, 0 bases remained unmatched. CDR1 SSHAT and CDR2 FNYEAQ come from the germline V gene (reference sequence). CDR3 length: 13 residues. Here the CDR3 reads CASSLSGRETQYF. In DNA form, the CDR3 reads TGTGCCAGCAGCTTAAGCGGGAGGGAGACCCAGTACTTC.

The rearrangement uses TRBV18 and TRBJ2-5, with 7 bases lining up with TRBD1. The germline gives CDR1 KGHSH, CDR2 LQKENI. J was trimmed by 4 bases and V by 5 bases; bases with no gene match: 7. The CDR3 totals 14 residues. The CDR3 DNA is TGTGCCAGCTCAGCAGACAGGGCGGTAGAGACCCAGTACTTC. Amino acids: CASSADRAVETQYF.

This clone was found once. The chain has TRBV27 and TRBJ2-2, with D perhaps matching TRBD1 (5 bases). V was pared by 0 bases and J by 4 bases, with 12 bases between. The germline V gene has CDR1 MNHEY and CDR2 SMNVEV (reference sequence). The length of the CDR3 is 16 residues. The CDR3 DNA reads TGTGCCAGCAGTTTATCGACCGACAGCCTCACCGGGGAGCTGTTTTTT. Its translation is CASSLSTDSLTGELFF.